The rows below give T cell receptor beta chains drawn from one sample of a study of CXCR3-negative and CXCR3-positive naive CD8 T cells. TCRdb processed the 5' RACE reads again and assigns one entry to each CDR3 protein, with no DNA. The sample data list some 130,000 distinct CDR3 sequences. The source material was naive CXCR3- CD8+ T cells from blood. These receptors came from a human donor in good health. Some clones in this sample may be carry-over from other donors' samples. CDR3s include the opening cysteine and the closing phenylalanine or tryptophan.

v_call,j_call,cdr3_aa
TRBV5-1,TRBJ2-1,CASSLGLRGETYNEQFF
TRBV27,TRBJ1-1,CASSLLMGASEAFF
TRBV4-2,TRBJ2-7,CASSQGASDSYEQYF
TRBV19,TRBJ2-2,CARLAGGQNTGELFF
TRBV2,TRBJ2-5,CASSVGLAGEETQYF
TRBV27,TRBJ2-7,CASSRGQGGYEQYF
TRBV4-3,TRBJ1-5,CASSQVSDLQPQHF
TRBV14,TRBJ2-6,CASSQDTVRTLGANVLTF
TRBV7-9,TRBJ2-7,CASSPVSSGGFEQHF
TRBV12-3/TRBV12-4,TRBJ1-1,CASLLATGARGNTEAFF
TRBV27,TRBJ2-1,CASSRGAYNEQFF
TRBV9,TRBJ1-1,CASSPPGQGYTEAFF
TRBV12-3/TRBV12-4,TRBJ2-5,CASSLPEQETQYF
TRBV29-1,TRBJ1-2,CSVEDQGAYGYTF
TRBV5-6,TRBJ2-7,CASSLLRGTVDYEQYF
TRBV30,TRBJ1-1,CAWSVMANTEAFF
TRBV5-4,TRBJ2-7,CASSLGEVTGAREQYF
TRBV15,TRBJ2-3,CATSRVPTSGHTDTQYF
TRBV7-9,TRBJ1-5,CASSLGPNQPQHF
TRBV4-3,TRBJ1-1,CASSQDIQGRTEAFF
TRBV9,TRBJ2-2,CASSVGPGELFF
TRBV29-1,TRBJ1-2,CSAAGTGAPNYGYTF
TRBV7-7,TRBJ2-5,CASSSSPAGGSGSQYF
TRBV13,TRBJ2-1,CASSLIQGDEQFF
TRBV2,TRBJ2-2,CASSVQFNRRNTGELFF
TRBV7-9,TRBJ2-7,CASSSGQGQTYEQYF
TRBV7-9,TRBJ2-1,CASSEQITSYNEQFF
TRBV20-1,TRBJ2-7,CSARREGNEQYF
TRBV29-1,TRBJ1-5,CSVHDSLEGPQHF
TRBV29-1,TRBJ2-1,CSVETSNYNEQFF
TRBV2,TRBJ2-5,CASSAGAGETQYF
TRBV4-1,TRBJ2-2,CASSQEGRGLWGELFF
TRBV20-1,TRBJ2-3,CSARSLGTSELGDTQYF
TRBV5-6,TRBJ2-7,CASSQVGKGTYYEQYF
TRBV5-6,TRBJ2-7,CASSLKYRRYEQYF
TRBV14,TRBJ2-7,CASSPLVSEGPYEQYF
TRBV10-1,TRBJ1-1,CASSFGGLNTEAFF
TRBV15,TRBJ2-5,CATGGTETQYF
TRBV5-1,TRBJ1-1,CASSLGQGRTNTEAFF
TRBV24-1,TRBJ2-1,CATSDLRTFLYNEQFF
TRBV4-3,TRBJ2-3,CASSQDGAVTDTQYF
TRBV5-1,TRBJ1-4,CASSSWTDEKLFF
TRBV9,TRBJ1-1,CASSDHRELRDGAFF
TRBV4-3,TRBJ2-2,CASSQGTGEWLDGELFF
TRBV19,TRBJ2-1,CASSATSGAGNEQFF
TRBV28,TRBJ1-1,CASSSAWNTEAFF
TRBV13,TRBJ1-5,CASSLGRGEHQPQHF
TRBV6-5,TRBJ1-1,CASNPSGGNTEAFF
TRBV7-9,TRBJ1-1,CASSLVAFGRQDTEAFF